A selection of T cell receptor beta chains follows, all from one sample in a study of cytomegalovirus exposure and HLA in healthy donors. Only in-frame clones appear in the TCRdb table, and some are missing; sequencing was by immunoSEQ multiplex PCR. The sample has fewer than 300,000 clones, 75% to 90% seen once. The sample taken for sequencing was PBMCs. These receptors were taken from a man aged 40-49 years in good health and CMV-seropositive. The CDR3 runs from the conserved cysteine through the conserved F or W. D genes are given only for firm matches. Where a row states a size, it is once, few, many or the class of an expanded clone; other rows omit it.

j_call d_call v_call clone_size cdr3_nt cdr3_aa
TRBJ2-1 TRBD2 TRBV27 NA TGTGCCAGCAGTTTCCCCGGACTGGCGGGAGGGCATGAGCAGTTCTTC CASSFPGLAGGHEQFF
TRBJ2-5 NA TRBV7-2 NA TGTGCCAGCAGCTTAGGTGGCAGGGGAGAGACCCAGTACTTC CASSLGGRGETQYF
TRBJ2-7 NA TRBV10-3 NA TGTGCCATCGGGGCCAGCTCCTACGAGCAGTACTTC CAIGASSYEQYF
TRBJ2-3 NA TRBV28 NA TGTGCCAGCAGTTTACCAACAACGGGTGCGGGGGCTAGCACAGATACGCAGTATTTT CASSLPTTGAGASTDTQYF
TRBJ1-2 NA TRBV19 NA TGTGCCAGTAGAGGGAGGGTCCCTGCCGGCTACACCTTC CASRGRVPAGYTF
TRBJ1-2 TRBD1 TRBV6-1 NA TGTGCCAGCAGTGAACGGGACAGGGTATGGTATGGCTACACCTTC CASSERDRVWYGYTF
TRBJ1-4 TRBD1 TRBV28 NA TGTGCCAGCAGAAACTCAGGGGGTCGGCGTGAAAAACTGTTTTTT CASRNSGGRREKLFF
TRBJ1-6 NA TRBV30 NA TGTGCCTGGAGTGTTTGGCCAGGATATAATTCACCCCTCCACTTT CAWSVWPGYNSPLHF
TRBJ2-3 TRBD1 TRBV28 NA TGTGCCAGCACCTCCGGGACAGGGGGAACAGATACGCAGTATTTT CASTSGTGGTDTQYF
TRBJ2-5 TRBD2 TRBV28 NA TGTGCCAGTCATGGTAGCGGGACTGAGACCCAGTACTTC CASHGSGTETQYF
TRBJ2-3 NA TRBV19 NA TGTGCCAGTAAAGGTGGGTCGACTAGCACAGATACGCAGTATTTT CASKGGSTSTDTQYF
TRBJ2-7 NA TRBV15 NA TGTGCCACCAGCCGGGACATCCAAGCCTACGAGCAGTACTTC CATSRDIQAYEQYF
TRBJ2-3 TRBD2 TRBV6-4 NA TGTGCCAGCAGTGACATGGGACTAGCGTTTACCACAGATACGCAGTATTTT CASSDMGLAFTTDTQYF
TRBJ2-7 TRBD2 TRBV6-5 NA TGTGCCAGCAGTTACTGGACTAGCGGGGACTACGAGCAGTACTTC CASSYWTSGDYEQYF
TRBJ1-1 TRBD1 TRBV19 NA TGTGCCAGTATTTCAGGGGGCTCCACTGAAGCTTTCTTT CASISGGSTEAFF
TRBJ2-7 NA TRBV6-5 few TGTGCCAGTGGGCCGGTGAGCTCCTACGAGCAGTACTTC CASGPVSSYEQYF
TRBJ2-5 TRBD1 TRBV7-3 once TGTGCCAGCAGCTCCACAGGGTCAGGGGGAGAGACCCAGTACTTC CASSSTGSGGETQYF
TRBJ2-1 TRBD1 TRBV5-4 NA TGTGCCAGCGACGCAGGGGGACAGGTTTCATCTGAGCAGTTCTTC CASDAGGQVSSEQFF
TRBJ2-1 TRBD2 TRBV2 NA TGTGCCAGCACAAGCGGGACCACCAACTATGAGCAGTTCTTC CASTSGTTNYEQFF
TRBJ2-3 TRBD2 TRBV9 NA TGTGCCAGCAGCGTATACTCCGGGACTAGCGGGAGGAGTTCCACAGATACGCAGTATTTT CASSVYSGTSGRSSTDTQYF
TRBJ2-1 TRBD2 TRBV13 NA TGTGCCAGCAGCTTACCCACTAGCGGGAGGGCCTACAATGAGCAGTTCTTC CASSLPTSGRAYNEQFF
TRBJ1-5 TRBD1 TRBV7-8 NA TGTGCCAGCAGCCTACGACAGGGTCAGCCCCAGCATTTT CASSLRQGQPQHF
TRBJ2-7 NA TRBV7-9 NA TGTGCCAGCAGCTCCTTACTACTACCGAATTACGAGCAGTACTTC CASSSLLLPNYEQYF
TRBJ1-1 TRBD1 TRBV19 NA TGTGCCAGTAGATCCACAGGGGGCGGGATGAACACTGAAGCTTTCTTT CASRSTGGGMNTEAFF
TRBJ2-1 TRBD1 TRBV19 NA TGTGCCAGTAGTATTTCCCGGACAGGGATAACCTACAATGAGCAGTTCTTC CASSISRTGITYNEQFF
TRBJ2-7 TRBD2 TRBV19 NA TGTGCCAGTAGTATAGCGGGAGGGGGGTCCTCCTACGAGCAGTACTTC CASSIAGGGSSYEQYF
TRBJ2-2 NA TRBV14 NA TGTGCCAGCAGCCAACCACAGTCGAACACCGGGGAGCTGTTTTTT CASSQPQSNTGELFF
TRBJ2-7 NA TRBV7-2 NA TGTGCCAGCAGCTTAGGTCTCGAGCAGTACTTC CASSLGLEQYF
TRBJ2-3 TRBD1 TRBV5-1 NA TGCGCCAGCAGCTTGGACAGGGGTGACACAGATACGCAGTATTTT CASSLDRGDTDTQYF
TRBJ2-7 NA TRBV6-6 NA TGTGCCAGCAGTTACCTGGACACCTCCTACGAGCAGTACTTC CASSYLDTSYEQYF
TRBJ2-7 TRBD1 TRBV5-4 NA TGTGCCAGCAGCCGGGGACAGAGGAACGAGCAGTACTTC CASSRGQRNEQYF
TRBJ2-1 TRBD2 TRBV15 few TGTGCCACCAGCAGACGGGACTACCGGAACTACTACAATGAGCAGTTCTTC CATSRRDYRNYYNEQFF
TRBJ2-1 TRBD1 TRBV19 NA TGTGCCAGTATGGGGACAGGGGGCTTATCCTACAATGAGCAGTTCTTC CASMGTGGLSYNEQFF
TRBJ2-7 TRBD1 TRBV5-1 NA TGCGCCAGCAGCCCGGGACAGGATGCCTACGAGCAGTACTTC CASSPGQDAYEQYF
TRBJ1-4 NA TRBV18 NA TGTGCCAGCTCACTTGACAGGTCTAATGAAAAACTGTTTTTT CASSLDRSNEKLFF
TRBJ2-7 TRBD2 TRBV11-2 NA TGTGCCAGCAGCTCAAGACTAGCGGGGACCTACGAGCAGTACTTC CASSSRLAGTYEQYF
TRBJ2-7 TRBD1 TRBV5-6 NA TGTGCCAGCAGCTTGAGACCGGGACAGGGGGCTTACGAGCAGTACTTC CASSLRPGQGAYEQYF
TRBJ1-1 TRBD1 TRBV7-2 NA TGTGCCAGCAGCTTAGCCAGGACAGGGACTGAAGCTTTCTTT CASSLARTGTEAFF
TRBJ2-3 TRBD2 TRBV7-2 NA TGTGCCAGCAGCTTAGGCCCCAGGGGCGGGAGGGCCGGGGCGGATACGCAGTATTTT CASSLGPRGGRAGADTQYF
TRBJ2-3 TRBD2 TRBV6-1 NA TGTGCCAGCGCGGGAGTCGCGGTAACGGATACGCAGTATTTT CASAGVAVTDTQYF
TRBJ2-7 TRBD1 TRBV2 NA TGTGCCAGCAGTCCCCAAGGGGGCGGCTACTACGAGCAGTACTTC CASSPQGGGYYEQYF
TRBJ2-3 NA TRBV5-4 NA TGTGCCAGCAGCTTGGGCGGGCCTAGCACAGATACGCAGTATTTT CASSLGGPSTDTQYF
TRBJ1-1 NA TRBV5-1 NA TGCGCCAGCAAGGGGGTGGGGGCGGGCACTGAAGCTTTCTTT CASKGVGAGTEAFF
TRBJ2-1 NA TRBV27 NA TGTGCCAGCAGTTCAGTAATCAATGAGCAGTTCTTC CASSSVINEQFF
TRBJ1-2 NA TRBV27 NA TGTGCCAGCAGTTTATCCAGTGACTATGGCTACACCTTC CASSLSSDYGYTF
TRBJ1-5 NA TRBV2 NA TGTGCCAGCAGCCTTACGGAGGGGTATAGCAATCAGCCCCAGCATTTT CASSLTEGYSNQPQHF
TRBJ1-5 TRBD1 TRBV10-3 few TGTGCCATCAGTGACCCCACAGGGGCCGGGCAGCCCCAGCATTTT CAISDPTGAGQPQHF
TRBJ2-1 NA TRBV5-1 NA TGCGCCAGCAGCTCTGGAGCGGCTCGGGGGAGTGAGCAGTTCTTC CASSSGAARGSEQFF
TRBJ1-6 TRBD1 TRBV6-1 NA TGTGCCAGCAACAGGGGATCACCCCTCCACTTT CASNRGSPLHF
TRBJ2-1 TRBD1 TRBV27 NA TGTGCCATCGCGGGACAGGGTTACAATGAGCAGTTCTTC CAIAGQGYNEQFF
TRBJ2-1 NA TRBV4-1 NA TGCGCCAGCAGCCAAGGCGCGGACAATGAGCAGTTCTTC CASSQGADNEQFF
TRBJ1-1 NA TRBV10-3 few TGTGCCATCAGTGAGAGAGGGGGGGCGAACACTGAAGCTTTCTTT CAISERGGANTEAFF
TRBJ1-2 NA TRBV18 NA TGTGCCAGCTCACCAGGGCGGGAGTCCGGCTACACCTTC CASSPGRESGYTF
TRBJ2-7 NA TRBV29-1 NA TGCAGCGCCTATACGACTGAGAGGAGCTCCTACGAGCAGTACTTC CSAYTTERSSYEQYF
TRBJ2-7 NA TRBV19 NA TGTGCCAGTAGTATAGACGGCAGGACCTACGAGCAGTACTTC CASSIDGRTYEQYF
TRBJ2-1 TRBD2 TRBV27 NA TGTGCCAGCAGTTTAGTGGGAGGGCCCTACAATGAGCAGTTCTTC CASSLVGGPYNEQFF
TRBJ2-7 NA TRBV2 NA TGTGCCAGCAGAGGGCCTCAGGGGCGCCACGAGCAGTACTTC CASRGPQGRHEQYF